This TCR beta chain was retrieved from a study of regulatory T cells in long-lasting Graves disease. CDR3-region Arm-PCR and iRepertoire HTBI primers produced the TCR beta libraries. TCRdb recomputed calls from the multiplex PCR reads with MiXCR, one row per CDR3 protein. The sample lists around 420,000 distinct CDR3 sequences; about 15% were seen once. The CDR3 extends over 11 amino acids. The V gene's germline CDR1 is SQVTM and CDR2 ANQGSEA. Trimming took 4 bases from V and 5 from J, leaving 9 bases between them. This clonotype was seen at least ten times. Regarding time point: newly diagnosed GD, antithyroid drugs for less than 3 months. Following extraction of RNA from PBMCs, that RNA was used to make the TCR library. These data were likewise used in another study, on T cells in Graves' hyperthyroidism and ophthalmopathy.

The sequence was collected from a woman aged 40 to 50 with Graves disease. V gene TRBV29-1 combines with J gene TRBJ2-7; the D is unclear. The sequencing here drew on peripheral blood mononuclear cells (PBMCs), taken at new diagnosis, from a patient treated with antithyroid drugs. The CDR3 nucleotides are TGCAGCGTTGCCCAGGACCACGAGCAGTACTTC. Amino acid sequence: CSVAQDHEQYF.